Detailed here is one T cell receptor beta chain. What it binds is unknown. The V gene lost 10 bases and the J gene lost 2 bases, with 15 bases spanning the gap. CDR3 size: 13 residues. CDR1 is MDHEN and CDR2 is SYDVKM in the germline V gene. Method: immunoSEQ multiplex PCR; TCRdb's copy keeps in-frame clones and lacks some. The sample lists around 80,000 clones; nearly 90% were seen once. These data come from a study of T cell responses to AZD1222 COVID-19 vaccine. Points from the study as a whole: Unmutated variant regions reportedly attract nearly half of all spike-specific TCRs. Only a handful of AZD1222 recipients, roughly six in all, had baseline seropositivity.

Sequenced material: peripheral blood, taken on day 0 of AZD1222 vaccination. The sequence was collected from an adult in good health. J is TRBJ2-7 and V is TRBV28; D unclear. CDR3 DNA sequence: TGTGCCACCTCGACTTCCACCCCCTACGAGCAGTACTTC. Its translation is CATSTSTPYEQYF.